This record looks at one T cell receptor (beta chain) sequence and its context. In the study's own analysis: From reference gene primer amplification, estimates of nucleated cell counts were derived. Sequencing used immunoSEQ multiplex PCR; TCRdb keeps in-frame clones, though not all of them. That table gives V, J and clone size, and the DNA gave D and trimming. Altogether roughly 200,000 clones are present, about 86% being singletons, with the ten largest covering about 26%. Clinical history as reported by participants underpinned cohort assignment. The record originates from a study of blood T cell repertoires in COVID-19. Study-level information: Researchers got acute and convalescent COVID-19 samples from the United States, Italy and Spain. PBMCs, B-cell-depleted T cells, or T cells provided the cDNA or gDNA that made up the material.

Germline CDR1 MDHEN, CDR2 SYDVKM. V lost 3 bases, J lost 5 bases, and 5 bases stayed unmatched. This CDR3 contains 15 residues. The chain joins TRBV28 to TRBJ2-2; TRBD2 matches at 8 bases. The sequence came from a woman aged 35 to 49 in a cohort exposed to, infected with or recovered from COVID-19 (not recorded which). Specimen: PBMCs or T cells enriched from blood (not recorded which). The CDR3 is CASSFERGWTGELFF. CDR3 DNA sequence: TGTGCCAGCAGTTTCGAGCGGGGGTGGACCGGGGAGCTGTTTTTT.